The 29 T cell receptor beta chains below come from one sample, sequenced in a study of naive and memory T cell subsets (dated by TCRdb to about 2017). To prepare the library, UMI-ligation and nested PCR was applied. The run used an Illumina MiSeq. To cover both TRBC1 and TRBC2, the beta constant-region primer consisted of an equimolar mix of two oligonucleotides. The ligated cDNA went through four rounds of PCR with nested alpha and beta constant-region primers together with the SP2 primer. TCRdb took the public reads, trimmed them with fastp at Q25, ran MiXCR for clone calling and kept in-frame beta chains. Records with the same CDR3 protein are collapsed into one entry carrying the most frequent genes and DNA. This sample gives 120,000 or so distinct CDR3 sequences in total; just over 35% of them show up just once. The ten largest account for roughly 0.86% of the sample. The sequencing input was central memory CD4+ T cells from blood. The sample's cell subset or site label, in plain terms: central memory, CD45RA- CD27+. The receptors stem from a human donor in good health.

This clonotype was seen more than once but under ten times. The chain carries TRBV27 and TRBJ2-1; 7 nucleotides match TRBD2. Germline values: CDR1 MNHEY, CDR2 SMNVEV (reference sequence). This CDR3 contains 15 residues. After removal of 5 bases from V and 5 bases from J, the junction contained 9 bases not matched to a gene. The CDR3 nucleotides are TGTGCCAGCAGTCCTCCCGGGGGGTCAAACAATGAGCAGTTCTTC. Its protein product is CASSPPGGSNNEQFF.

This clonotype was counted only a few times. The chain combines TRBV19 with TRBJ2-1, with D possibly being TRBD1 or TRBD2 (5 bases each). The V end lost 3 bases, the J end lost 8 bases, and 20 bases lay between the germline ends. The CDR3 loop spans 16 amino acids. CDR1 LNHDA and CDR2 SQIVND come from the germline V gene (reference sequence). CDR3 loop: CASSIGAAGPLDEQFF. The CDR3 DNA is TGTGCCAGTAGTATTGGGGCGGCGGGCCCTCTCGATGAGCAGTTCTTC.

This sequence joins TRBV7-9 and TRBJ1-1; maybe TRBD1 (6 bases). This CDR3 spans 15 amino acids. V was trimmed by 1 base and J by 1 base, leaving 10 bases between them. Germline CDR1 is SEHNR and CDR2 is FQNEAQ (reference sequence). CDR3 in amino acids: CASSLGQERNTEAFF. For the CDR3, the DNA is TGTGCCAGCAGCTTAGGACAGGAGAGGAACACTGAAGCTTTCTTT.

This clonotype was counted only a few times. CDR3 bases: TGCAGCGTTGAAGTTTACAGCGGGAGCACAGATACGCAGTATTTT. The encoded protein is CSVEVYSGSTDTQYF. The J gene is TRBJ2-3, the V gene TRBV29-1; D might be TRBD2 (6 bases). The length of the CDR3 is 15 residues. CDR1 and CDR2 from the germline V gene are SQVTM and ANQGSEA. Between the trimmed V and J ends, which lost 1 base and 0 bases, there was a span of 11 bases.

The chain joins TRBV18 to TRBJ1-1; no reliable D call. This CDR3 has 14 amino acids. V was cut by 3 bases and J by 3 bases, with 11 bases left in between. The germline V gene has CDR1 KGHSH and CDR2 LQKENI. This chain's CDR3 is CASSPGSAHTEAFF. Here the CDR3 DNA reads TGTGCCAGCTCACCCGGGTCGGCGCACACTGAAGCTTTCTTT.

This clonotype was seen only once. The chain's CDR3 is CASSVATRETQYF. The CDR3 nucleotides read TGTGCCAGCAGCGTAGCTACGAGAGAGACCCAGTACTTC. The chain combines TRBV9 with TRBJ2-5; D not resolved. Trimming shortened V by 0 bases and J by 4 bases, and 7 bases separated the two germline ends. Germline V gives CDR1 SGDLS, CDR2 YYNGEE. CDR3 length equals 13 residues.

The J gene is TRBJ2-4, the V gene TRBV6-6; D might be TRBD2 (5 bases). Trimming shortened V by 6 bases and J by 9 bases, and 15 bases separated the two germline ends. The CDR3 runs to 13 residues. CDR1 is MNHNY, CDR2 SVGAGI, per germline (reference sequence). CDR3: CASRPRGFRIQYF. For the CDR3, the DNA is TGTGCCAGCAGACCAAGAGGGTTTCGCATTCAGTACTTC.

The chain carries TRBV28 and TRBJ2-5, with TRBD2 identical over 8 bases. This CDR3 has 19 residues. V lost 3 bases to trimming and J lost 2 bases; unmatched junction nucleotides: 17. Germline V gene sequence: CDR1 MDHEN, CDR2 SYDVKM. CDR3 residues: CASSFAGTRSYNLQETQYF. The CDR3 DNA is TGTGCCAGCAGTTTTGCCGGGACTAGAAGTTATAACCTACAAGAGACCCAGTACTTC.

The gene calls are TRBV5-1 and TRBJ2-5; 8 bases align to TRBD2. J lost 5 bases, V lost 4 bases, and 10 bases had no gene match. From germline, CDR1 is SGHRS and CDR2 YFSETQ. The CDR3 extends over 15 amino acids. The CDR3 DNA reads TGCGCCAGCAGCCCGGTTTCGGGAGGGCCCGAGACCCAGTACTTC. Translation: CASSPVSGGPETQYF.

This clonotype has more than one count but fewer than ten. The chain is built from TRBV6-1 and TRBJ1-5; unclear D gene. Between the trimmed V and J ends, which lost 2 bases and 9 bases, there was a span of 8 bases. The CDR3 is 12 residues long. Germline-derived CDR1 and CDR2 are MNHNS and SASEGT. Here the CDR3 reads CASSELDRPQHF. CDR3 nucleotide sequence: TGTGCCAGCAGTGAACTCGATCGGCCCCAGCATTTT.

The chain carries TRBV24-1 and TRBJ1-5; weak D call: TRBD1 (5 bases). Trimming cost V 3 bases and J 5 bases, with 13 bases left between them. The CDR3 spans 15 residues. Per germline, CDR1 KGHDR and CDR2 SFDVKD. In nucleotides, the CDR3 is TGTGCCACCAGTGATCCTCGGGGCCCTGATCAGCCCCAGCATTTT. Its protein is CATSDPRGPDQPQHF.

This chain links TRBV20-1 with TRBJ2-7, with D maybe TRBD2 (6 bases). The V gene's germline CDR1 is DFQATT and CDR2 SNEGSKA (reference sequence). V was shortened by 2 bases and J by 5 bases, with 16 bases between the two germline ends. The CDR3 sequence is 14 residues long. The CDR3 nucleotides are TGCAGTGCTAGAAGCGGCGGGGCTGTTAACGAGCAGTACTTC. Translation: CSARSGGAVNEQYF.

This clonotype has only a few counts. This chain links TRBV7-3 with TRBJ2-7; D might be TRBD1 or TRBD2, each matching 5 bases. V lost 2 bases and J 5 bases, leaving 13 bases between the germline ends. This CDR3 has 14 amino acids. The V gene's germline CDR1 is SGHTA and CDR2 FQGTGA. For the CDR3, the DNA is TGTGCCAGCAGCTTAGGCCCCTGGGGGAACGAGCAGTACTTC. Protein: CASSLGPWGNEQYF.

This clonotype was seen only a few times. The gene calls are TRBV6-5 and TRBJ2-7; D perhaps matches TRBD1 (6 bases). The germline V gene encodes CDR1 MNHEY and CDR2 SVGAGI. There are 15 residues in the CDR3. The V gene lost 8 bases and the J gene lost 0 bases, with 17 bases spanning the gap. CDR3 sequence: CASAPLQGSSYEQYF. The CDR3 coding sequence is TGTGCCAGCGCTCCGCTCCAGGGGTCCTCCTACGAGCAGTACTTC.

The chain is built from TRBV19 and TRBJ2-1, with 12 bases aligning to TRBD2. Trimming cost V 2 bases and J 10 bases; bases outside gene matches: 9. CDR1 and CDR2 (germline): LNHDA, SQIVND (reference sequence). There are 16 residues in the CDR3. Written as DNA, the CDR3 is TGTGCCAGTAGTATATCGGTCGGGACTAGCGGGCGAGAGCAGTTCTTC. This encodes CASSISVGTSGREQFF.

This clonotype was seen a handful of times. The chain is built from TRBV6-2 or TRBV6-3 and TRBJ1-5; D is perhaps TRBD1 (5 bases). Germline assignment: CDR1 MNHEY and CDR2 SVGEGT. Trimming shortened V by 7 bases and J by 7 bases, and 17 bases separated the two germline ends. The CDR3 extends over 14 amino acids. The CDR3 spells CASTQQDEGQPQHF. In DNA form, the CDR3 reads TGTGCCAGCACTCAACAGGACGAGGGGCAGCCCCAGCATTTT.

For the CDR3, the DNA is TGTGCCAGCAGCTCGGACAGGGGTTTTCCCTACGAGCAGTACTTC. The encoded protein is CASSSDRGFPYEQYF. The rearrangement links TRBV5-6 to TRBJ2-7, with 9 bases aligning to TRBD1. Germline V gene lookup returns CDR1 SGHDT and CDR2 YYEEEE. The CDR3 has 15 amino acids. V shed 3 bases and J 2 bases; nucleotides not matched to a gene: 6.

The rearrangement links TRBV5-4 to TRBJ2-3; 8 bases agree with TRBD2. V shed 5 bases and J 1 base; nucleotides not matched to a gene: 3. Germline assignment: CDR1 SGHNT and CDR2 YYREEE (reference sequence). This CDR3 region has 14 residues. CDR3 nucleotide sequence: TGTGCCAGCAGATCGACTAGCGGCACAGATACGCAGTATTTT. Protein sequence: CASRSTSGTDTQYF. The full variable domain, in which reference TRBV5-4 and TRBJ2-3 provide the parts outside the CDR3, is ETGVTQSPTHLIKTRGQQVTLRCSSQSGHNTVSWYQQALGQGPQFIFQYYREEENGRGNFPPRFSGLQFPNYSSELNVNALELDDSALYLCASRSTSGTDTQYFGPGTRLTVL.

The sample holds a few counts of this clonotype. J is TRBJ2-5 and V is TRBV2, with TRBD2 matching over 7 bases. The V and J ends lost 4 bases and 4 bases, in that order; junction bases with no gene match: 6. Germline CDR1 is SNHLY and CDR2 is FYNNEI. This CDR3 spans 14 amino acids. The chain's CDR3 is CASSVGGSLETQYF. In nucleotides, the CDR3 is TGTGCCAGCAGTGTCGGCGGGAGCTTAGAGACCCAGTACTTC.

The J gene is TRBJ2-5, the V gene TRBV3-2; the table's D call of TRBD2 was not tested on the DNA. TRBV3-2 is reported as a pseudogene. The CDR3 is 12 amino acids. CDR3 DNA sequence: TGTGCCAGCAGTCCCCGAGGGGAGACCCAGTACTTC. It specifies CASSPRGETQYF.

CDR3 amino acids: CSARGPSSTDTQYF. DNA of the CDR3: TGCAGTGCTAGGGGGCCCTCTAGCACAGATACGCAGTATTTT. This chain links TRBV20-1 with TRBJ2-3; TRBD1 might be the D (5 bases). Germline V gene sequence: CDR1 DFQATT, CDR2 SNEGSKA (reference sequence). This CDR3 has 14 amino acids. Trimming cost V 3 bases and J 0 bases, with 10 bases left between them.

The chain carries TRBV12-3 or TRBV12-4 and TRBJ1-1, with D perhaps TRBD1 (5 bases). The CDR3 is 13 amino acids. Trimming took off 6 bases at V and 6 bases at J, with 14 bases between the two ends. The CDR3 region has the DNA TGTGCCAGCAGCGCCGACAGAGTGTCTGAAGCTTTCTTT. Translation gives CASSADRVSEAFF.

The chain joins TRBV28 to TRBJ2-7; TRBD2 is a possible D gene (6 bases). Germline V gene data show CDR1 as MDHEN and CDR2 as SYDVKM. This CDR3 region has 16 residues. Between the trimmed V and J ends, which lost 3 bases and 6 bases, there was a span of 21 bases. The CDR3 nucleotides read TGTGCCAGCAGTTTGCTGTTAGGAGGGAGGCTCGGCGAGCAGTACTTC. Amino acid sequence: CASSLLLGGRLGEQYF. Using reference TRBV28 and TRBJ2-7 for the parts outside the CDR3, the full variable domain is DVKVTQSSRYLVKRTGEKVFLECVQDMDHENMFWYRQDPGLGLRLIYFSYDVKMKEKGDIPEGYSVSREKKERFSLILESASTNQTSMYLCASSLLLGGRLGEQYFGPGTRLTVT.

This chain connects TRBV20-1 to TRBJ2-7; D is ambiguous. Trimming left V 3 bases short and J 7 bases short, with 13 bases between. The germline V gene encodes CDR1 DFQATT and CDR2 SNEGSKA (reference sequence). The CDR3 contains 12 residues. CDR3 amino acids: CSASSPAGEQYF. The CDR3 coding sequence is TGCAGTGCTAGTTCGCCCGCCGGGGAGCAGTACTTC.

The CDR3 is CASSLLIGGFGTEAFF. The CDR3 DNA sequence: TGTGCCAGCAGTTTATTAATCGGGGGTTTCGGCACTGAAGCTTTCTTT. V gene TRBV28 combines with J gene TRBJ1-1; a possible D gene is TRBD1 (5 bases). This CDR3 region has 16 residues. Trimming took 1 base from V and 4 from J, leaving 16 bases between them. Germline V lookup: CDR1 MDHEN, CDR2 SYDVKM.

The J gene is TRBJ2-7, the V gene TRBV6-5; 7 bases line up with TRBD2. Germline V gene data show CDR1 as MNHEY and CDR2 as SVGAGI. The CDR3 has 15 residues. V lost 0 bases and J lost 2; bases outside the gene matches: 4. CDR3 protein: CASSYSAGDAYEQYF. The CDR3 nucleotides read TGTGCCAGCAGTTACTCGGCGGGAGACGCCTACGAGCAGTACTTC.

The chain couples TRBV28 to TRBJ2-7; D possibly matches TRBD1 or TRBD2 (5 bases each). Trimming pared 4 bases from V and 6 bases from J, leaving 19 bases between. Germline-derived CDR1 and CDR2 are MDHEN and SYDVKM. This CDR3 is built from 15 residues. The CDR3 region is CASSSWDGQKGEQYF. The CDR3 nucleotides read TGTGCCAGCAGTTCCTGGGACGGACAAAAGGGCGAGCAGTACTTC.

This chain joins TRBV20-1 and TRBJ1-5; a weak D match, TRBD1 (5 bases). This CDR3 is built from 16 residues. The V and J ends lost 5 bases and 1 base respectively, with 18 bases between them. The germline CDR1 and CDR2 sequences are DFQATT and SNEGSKA (reference sequence). The CDR3 DNA follows: TGCAGTGCTGGGGGGTTGGGATCTCGGAGCAATCAGCCCCAGCATTTT. Its protein product is CSAGGLGSRSNQPQHF.

This clonotype has more than one count but fewer than ten. The rearrangement joins TRBV6-6 to TRBJ1-3; tentatively, D is TRBD1 (6 bases). This CDR3 region has 16 residues. Germline CDR1 is MNHNY and CDR2 is SVGAGI (reference sequence). Trimming cost V 3 bases and J 4 bases, with 16 bases left between them. The DNA of the CDR3 is TGTGCCAGCAGTTATTTGGACAGTGCGAAGGGAAACACCATATATTTT. The encoded protein is CASSYLDSAKGNTIYF.